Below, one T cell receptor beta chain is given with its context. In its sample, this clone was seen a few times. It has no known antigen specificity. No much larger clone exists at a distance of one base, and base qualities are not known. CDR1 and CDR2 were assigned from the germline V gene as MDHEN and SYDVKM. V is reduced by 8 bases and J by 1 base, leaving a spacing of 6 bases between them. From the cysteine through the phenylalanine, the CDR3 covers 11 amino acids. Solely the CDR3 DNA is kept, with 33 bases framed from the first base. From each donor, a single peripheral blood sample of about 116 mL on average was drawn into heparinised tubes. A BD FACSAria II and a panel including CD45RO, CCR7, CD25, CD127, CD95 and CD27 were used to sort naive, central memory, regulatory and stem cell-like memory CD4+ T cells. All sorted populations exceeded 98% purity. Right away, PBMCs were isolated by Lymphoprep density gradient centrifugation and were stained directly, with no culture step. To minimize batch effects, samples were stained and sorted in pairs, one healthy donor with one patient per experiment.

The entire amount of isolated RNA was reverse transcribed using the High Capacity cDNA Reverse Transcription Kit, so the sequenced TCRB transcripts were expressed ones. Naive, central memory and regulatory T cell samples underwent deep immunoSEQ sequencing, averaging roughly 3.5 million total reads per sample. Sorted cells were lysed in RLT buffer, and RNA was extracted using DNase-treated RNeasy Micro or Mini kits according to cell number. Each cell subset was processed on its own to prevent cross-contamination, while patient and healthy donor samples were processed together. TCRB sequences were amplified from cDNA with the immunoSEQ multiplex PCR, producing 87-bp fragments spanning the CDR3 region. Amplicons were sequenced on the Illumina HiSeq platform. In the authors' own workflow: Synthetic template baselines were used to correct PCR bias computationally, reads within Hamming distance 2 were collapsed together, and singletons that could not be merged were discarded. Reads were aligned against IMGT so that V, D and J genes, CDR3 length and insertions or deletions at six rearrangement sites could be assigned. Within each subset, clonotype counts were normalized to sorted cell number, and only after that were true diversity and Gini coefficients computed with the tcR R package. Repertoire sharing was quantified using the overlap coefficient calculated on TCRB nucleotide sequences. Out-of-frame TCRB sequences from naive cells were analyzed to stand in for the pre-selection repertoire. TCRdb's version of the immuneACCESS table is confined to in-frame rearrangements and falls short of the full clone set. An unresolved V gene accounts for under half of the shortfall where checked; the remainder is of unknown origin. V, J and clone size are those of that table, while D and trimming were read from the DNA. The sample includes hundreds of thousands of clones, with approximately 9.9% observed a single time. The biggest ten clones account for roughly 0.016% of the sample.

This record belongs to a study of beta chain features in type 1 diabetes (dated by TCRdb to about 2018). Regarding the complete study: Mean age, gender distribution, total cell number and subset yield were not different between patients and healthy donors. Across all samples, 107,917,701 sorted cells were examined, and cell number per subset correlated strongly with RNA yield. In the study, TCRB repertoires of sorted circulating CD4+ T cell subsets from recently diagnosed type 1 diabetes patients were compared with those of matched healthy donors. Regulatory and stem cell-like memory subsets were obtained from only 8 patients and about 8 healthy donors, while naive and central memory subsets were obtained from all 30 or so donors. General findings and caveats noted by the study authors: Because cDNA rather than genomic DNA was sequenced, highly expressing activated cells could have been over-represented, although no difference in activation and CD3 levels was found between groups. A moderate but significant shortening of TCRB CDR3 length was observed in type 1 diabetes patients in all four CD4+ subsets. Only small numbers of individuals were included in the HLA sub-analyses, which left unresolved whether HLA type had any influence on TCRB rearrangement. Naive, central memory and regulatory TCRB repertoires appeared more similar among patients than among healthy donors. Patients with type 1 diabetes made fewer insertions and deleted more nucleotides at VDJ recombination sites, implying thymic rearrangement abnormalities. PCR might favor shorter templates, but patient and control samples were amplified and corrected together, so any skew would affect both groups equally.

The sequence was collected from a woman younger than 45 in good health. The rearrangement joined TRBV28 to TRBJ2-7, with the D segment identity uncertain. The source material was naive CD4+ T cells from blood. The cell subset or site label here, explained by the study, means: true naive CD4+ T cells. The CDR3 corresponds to CASRRSYEQYF. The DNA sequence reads TGTGCCAGCCGGCGGTCCTACGAGCAGTACTTC.